This record covers a single T cell receptor (beta chain). As yet, its antigen is unknown. This sample is part of a study of T cells after posttransplantation cyclophosphamide. Study outcomes and limitations: TRB clonality was highly associated with recipient CMV seropositivity and reactivation. Skin or GI-infiltrating T cells shared few TRB sequences with blood.

Sequenced by immunoSEQ multiplex PCR; TCRdb stores in-frame clones only, minus some. Among some 17,000 clones, roughly 81% were seen once, and the ten largest hold around 29%. Treatment was busulfan-fludarabine conditioning, a marrow graft, and cyclophosphamide on days +3 and +4. The junction had 6 bases not matched to a gene; V was cut back by 3 bases and J by 6 bases. CDR1 and CDR2 from the germline V gene are MGHRA and YSYEKL. The CDR3 covers 14 residues. The V and J genes are TRBV4-1 and TRBJ1-1, with 8 bases lining up with TRBD1. The receptor comes from a female patient aged 40-49 years who received an allogeneic stem cell transplant from a related donor, was CMV-positive, and had no GVHD. Some T cells may trace back to the graft donor. The source was CD8+ T cells sorted from PBMCs, collected roughly 250 weeks after a stem cell transplant with posttransplant cyclophosphamide. The CDR3 coding sequence is TGCGCCAGCAGCCATTTGACAGGGGACTCTGAAGCTTTCTTT. It yields the protein CASSHLTGDSEAFF.